This T cell receptor beta chain stems from a study of T-cell reconstitution after alpha-beta-depleted transplantation in children. Whole-study findings and limits: It was newly produced T cells that mostly accounted for T-cell counts and diversity one year after transplant. Recipient T cells and thymic progenitors that survived gave rise to the high TCRbeta diversity observed at day 60 in some patients. Reportedly, roughly two months post-transplant, alpha-beta T cells arose from several hundred expanded graft clones.

A TCRbeta library incorporating unique molecular identifiers was prepared. MiXCR, run by TCRdb on the PCR reads, gives a single entry per CDR3 protein. The table lists around 670,000 distinct CDR3 sequences, about 12% of them singletons. This CDR3 has 14 amino acids. J lost 0 bases, V lost 10 bases, and 9 bases had no gene match. This clonotype has only a few counts. The target antigen is unknown. V is TRBV12-3 or TRBV12-4 and J is TRBJ2-7, with 7 bases that match TRBD1. The input for sequencing was PBMCs, taken before TCRalphabeta/CD19-depleted stem cell transplant. This receptor was identified in a girl aged 2-15 years with congenital amegakaryocytic thrombocytopenia, due to receive a stem cell transplant. This CDR3 is CATLLGGSSYEQYF. CDR3 in DNA: TGTGCCACCCTACTAGGGGGCTCCTCCTACGAGCAGTACTTC.